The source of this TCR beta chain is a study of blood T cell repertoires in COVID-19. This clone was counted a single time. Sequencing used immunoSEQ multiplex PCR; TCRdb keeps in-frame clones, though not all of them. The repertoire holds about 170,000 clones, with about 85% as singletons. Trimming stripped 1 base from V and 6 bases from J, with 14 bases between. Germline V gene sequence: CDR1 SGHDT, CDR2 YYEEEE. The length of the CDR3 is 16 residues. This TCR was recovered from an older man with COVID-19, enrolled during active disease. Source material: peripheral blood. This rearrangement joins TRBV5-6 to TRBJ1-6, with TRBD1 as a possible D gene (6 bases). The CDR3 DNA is TGTGCCAGCAGCTTGACCGGACAGCCCCCTAATTCACCCCTCCACTTT. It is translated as CASSLTGQPPNSPLHF.